Shown below are 29 T cell receptor beta chains from a single sample sequenced in a study of tumor-infiltrating lymphocytes in primary liver carcinoma. It was unsorted whole blood that yielded blood RNA, and germline DNA was also extracted. Total RNA (about 500 ng) served as template for TCR beta cDNA synthesis primed by a constant-region primer. Employing slightly modified ARM-PCR, three nested multiplex PCR rounds were run, and these gave rise to the TCR beta libraries. TRBV1-TRBV30 forward and Cbeta reverse primers drove the first two roughly 10-cycle rounds. TCRdb reanalysed the multiplex PCR reads using MiXCR and keeps one entry per CDR3 protein. Found here are around 170,000 distinct CDR3 sequences, about 55% of them singletons; the top ten hold approximately 65%. Sequenced material: peripheral blood. These receptor sequences come from a man aged 35-49 years with primary liver carcinoma and hepatitis B virus infection.

The chain links TRBV4-2 to TRBJ1-3; TRBD1 agrees at 11 bases. Germline V CDR1 and CDR2: LGHNA, YNFKEQ. The V gene end was trimmed by 1 base and the J gene end by 5 bases; junction bases not matched to a gene: 13. The CDR3 contains 19 residues. CDR3 in amino acids: CASSQGDGPGQGARNTIYF. The DNA for the CDR3 is TGTGCCAGCAGCCAAGGGGATGGGCCAGGACAGGGGGCGAGAAACACCATATATTTT.

The chain is built from TRBV12-3 or TRBV12-4 and TRBJ2-1; the D gene could be TRBD1 or TRBD2 (5 bases each). This CDR3 has 18 residues. V dropped 4 bases and J dropped 0 bases, with 19 bases sitting between them. This chain's CDR3 is CASSSGTDGFSSYNEQFF. As DNA, the CDR3 is TGTGCCAGCAGTTCCGGGACGGATGGATTCAGCTCCTACAATGAGCAGTTCTTC.

The rearrangement joins TRBV6-1 to TRBJ2-1, with 14 bases lining up with TRBD2. The V gene end was trimmed by 6 bases and the J gene end by 8 bases; junction bases not matched to a gene: 15. From germline, CDR1 is MNHNS and CDR2 SASEGT. CDR3 length equals 18 residues. This chain's CDR3 is CASSLSLRLAGGQDEQFF. DNA for the CDR3: TGTGCCAGCAGCCTATCCCTTAGACTAGCGGGAGGGCAGGATGAGCAGTTCTTC.

This chain joins TRBV29-1 and TRBJ2-5; tentative D call: TRBD1 (6 bases). CDR1 is SQVTM, CDR2 ANQGSEA, per germline. The CDR3 is made up of 14 amino acids. V was trimmed by 3 bases and J by 5 bases, leaving 16 bases between them. The CDR3 nucleotides read TGCAGCGTTGAGGTGGACAGCAGTTTCGAGACCCAGTACTTC. This encodes CSVEVDSSFETQYF.

Notes on this clonotype: At one end, the junction sequence differs from germline, possibly due to a read error. CDR3 sequence (DNA): TGTGTCAGCGGCCCGAGAGAGACCCAGTACTTC. This sequence encodes CVSGPRETQYF. The chain couples TRBV6-5 to TRBJ2-5, with D tentatively TRBD2 (5 bases). Germline CDR1 and CDR2: MNHEY and SVGAGI. The CDR3 has 11 residues.

This clonotype was observed a few times. This chain links TRBV14 with TRBJ1-2; D is unclear. The CDR3 extends over 12 amino acids. V was trimmed by 2 bases and J by 4 bases, leaving 5 bases between them. Germline-derived CDR1 and CDR2 are SGHDN and FVKESK. CDR3 sequence (DNA): TGTGCCAGCAGCCAAAACAGCTATGGCTACACCTTC. Protein product: CASSQNSYGYTF.

The gene calls are TRBV6-5 and TRBJ2-1, with D possibly matching TRBD2 (7 bases). The germline gives CDR1 MNHEY, CDR2 SVGAGI. Between the trimmed V and J ends, which lost 6 bases and 4 bases, there was a span of 16 bases. The CDR3 contains 15 residues. The CDR3 spells CASSRREGGYNEQFF. In DNA form, the CDR3 reads TGTGCCAGCAGCCGCAGGGAGGGGGGTTACAATGAGCAGTTCTTC.

V gene TRBV5-1 combines with J gene TRBJ1-1, with D perhaps TRBD1 (5 bases). CDR3 length: 14 amino acids. V was pared by 5 bases and J by 1 base, with 12 bases between. Germline V lookup: CDR1 SGHRS, CDR2 YFSETQ. CDR3 sequence reads: CASSMGEGNTEAFF. CDR3 bases: TGCGCCAGCAGTATGGGGGAAGGGAACACTGAAGCTTTCTTT.

On this clonotype: Because the CDR3 is missing its conserved closing phenylalanine or tryptophan, this is likely a read error. The chain uses TRBV19 and TRBJ2-7; 8 positions match TRBD2. Germline CDR1 is LNHDA and CDR2 is SQIVND (reference sequence). The V and J ends lost 3 bases and 1 base, in that order; junction bases with no gene match: 8. The CDR3 contains 16 residues. The CDR3 nucleotides are TGTGCCAGTAGTATCGACGTTCTAGCGGGTTCCTACGAGCAGTACTTA. This translates into CASSIDVLAGSYEQYL.

This clonotype has at least ten counts. DNA for the CDR3: TGTGCCAGCAGCGTGCGCGGGACGGTGAACACTGAAGCTTTCTTT. Translation: CASSVRGTVNTEAFF. The rearrangement joins TRBV11-2 to TRBJ1-1; D possibly corresponds to TRBD1 (5 bases). The CDR3 is 15 amino acids. Germline loops: CDR1 SGHAT, CDR2 FQNNGV. Trimming stripped 5 bases from V and 0 bases from J, with 13 bases between. The full variable domain, its missing parts supplied by reference TRBV11-2 and TRBJ1-1, is EAGVAQSPRYKIIEKRQSVAFWCNPISGHATLYWYQQILGQGPKLLIQFQNNGVVDDSQLPKDRFSAERLKGVDSTLKIQPAKLEDSAVYLCASSVRGTVNTEAFFGQGTRLTVV.

In this sample, this clonotype turned up a few times. The chain employs TRBV29-1 and TRBJ1-5; D remains unclear. Trimming took 6 bases from V and 6 from J, leaving 12 bases between them. The CDR3 totals 12 residues. Germline V gene data show CDR1 as SQVTM and CDR2 as ANQGSEA. CDR3 in DNA: TGCAGCGTAGGTGAGGTTGGTCAGCCCCAGCATTTT. Translation: CSVGEVGQPQHF.

This clonotype was counted between two and nine times. With a much larger clone just one base away, this may be a read error. The chain has TRBV11-1 and TRBJ1-2; no clear D gene. This CDR3 spans 14 amino acids. Germline assignment: CDR1 SGHAT and CDR2 FQDESV (reference sequence). The ends were cut back, 2 bases at V and 4 bases at J, with 11 bases in the middle. The DNA of the CDR3 is TGTGCCAGCAGCTTATGGGTTGGAGGCTATGGCTACACCTTC. This codes for CASSLWVGGYGYTF.

In its sample, this clonotype was seen a few times. This rearrangement joins TRBV14 to TRBJ2-1; D may be TRBD2 (6 bases). Germline CDR1 is SGHDN and CDR2 is FVKESK. The ends were cut back, 6 bases at V and 3 bases at J, with 12 bases in the middle. This CDR3 is built from 14 residues. DNA for the CDR3: TGTGCCAGCAGTTACGGGAGTAACTACAATGAGCAGTTCTTC. Protein: CASSYGSNYNEQFF.

For this clonotype: At one boundary the junction diverges from the germline segment, which might be a read error. The chain links TRBV11-2 to TRBJ2-6; possibly TRBD1 for D (5 bases). Germline CDR1 reads SGHAT; CDR2 reads FQNNGV. CDR3 size: 17 residues. This CDR3 is CASSLIGLTSGANVLAF. The DNA for the CDR3 is TGTGCCAGCAGCTTAATAGGGCTCACCTCTGGGGCCAACGTTCTGGCTTTC.

For this clonotype: It is likely a read error, because the conserved phenylalanine at the end of the CDR3 is missing. The chain combines TRBV30 with TRBJ2-7, with 7 bases aligning to TRBD1. This CDR3 has 13 amino acids. The germline CDR1 and CDR2 sequences are GTSNPN and SVGIG (reference sequence). The CDR3 region has the DNA TGTGCCTGTAGTGAAGGGGGCCAATTCGAGCAGTACATC. This gives the protein CACSEGGQFEQYI.

This clonotype was seen ten or more times. This chain connects TRBV29-1 to TRBJ1-2, with TRBD1 matching 9 bases. The CDR3 extends over 12 amino acids. V gave up 6 bases and J gave up 5 bases; unmatched junction bases: 4. The germline gives CDR1 SQVTM, CDR2 ANQGSEA. The CDR3 here is CSVAGQGYGYTF. As DNA, the CDR3 is TGCAGCGTCGCCGGACAGGGGTATGGCTACACCTTC. Complete variable domain (other parts from reference TRBV29-1 and TRBJ1-2): SAVISQKPSRDICQRGTSLTIQCQVDSQVTMMFWYRQQPGQSLTLIATANQGSEATYESGFVIDKFPISRPNLTFSTLTVSNMSPEDSSIYLCSVAGQGYGYTFGSGTRLTVV.

Regarding this clonotype: A much larger clone differs by one base, so this may be a read error. This chain links TRBV29-1 with TRBJ2-1; no reliable D call. CDR3 length: 12 residues. Germline-derived CDR1 and CDR2 are SQVTM and ANQGSEA. The CDR3 bases are TGCAGCGTTGATACTGGATACACTGAGCAGTTCTTC. It translates to CSVDTGYTEQFF.

This clonotype has just one count. A much larger clonotype is one base distant, so this may be a read error. The chain is built from TRBV11-2 and TRBJ2-7, with a possible D match to TRBD2 (6 bases). Germline values: CDR1 SGHAT, CDR2 FQNNGV. CDR3 size: 15 residues. The CDR3 loop is CASSSYRRGYYEHYF. The CDR3 DNA follows: TGTGCCAGCAGTTCCTACCGACGGGGGTACTACGAGCACTACTTC.

CDR3 sequence reads: CSVESVSRSSYEQYF. As DNA, the CDR3 is TGCAGCGTTGAATCCGTGAGCAGGAGCTCCTACGAGCAGTACTTC. The chain couples TRBV29-1 to TRBJ2-7; D is unclear. Per the germline V gene, CDR1 is SQVTM and CDR2 is ANQGSEA. The CDR3 extends over 15 amino acids. V lost 2 bases to trimming and J lost 0 bases, with 14 bases between them.

A remark on this clonotype: A single base separates this from a much larger clone, so it may be a read error. The V call is TRBV11-2, the J call TRBJ2-2; 8 positions match TRBD2. This CDR3 has 15 residues. Germline CDR1 and CDR2: SGHAT and FQNNGV. The CDR3 coding sequence is TGTGCCAGCAGCGCGACACTAGCGGCCGGCGGGGAGCCGTTTTTT. Translating gives CASSATLAAGGEPFF.

The chain carries TRBV14 and TRBJ2-7; TRBD1 matches at 7 bases. The germline V gene encodes CDR1 SGHDN and CDR2 FVKESK. The CDR3 is 14 residues long. With V trimmed by 4 bases and J by 4 bases, 7 bases remained unmatched. CDR3 protein: CASSLGTVRYEQYF. For the CDR3, the DNA is TGTGCCAGCAGCCTCGGGACAGTAAGGTACGAGCAGTACTTC.

This clonotype has ten or more counts. This rearrangement joins TRBV29-1 to TRBJ2-7; 7 nucleotides agree with TRBD2. V lost 4 bases to trimming and J lost 0 bases; unmatched junction nucleotides: 6. In germline, CDR1 is SQVTM, CDR2 ANQGSEA. The length of the CDR3 is 14 residues. CDR3 sequence: CSVVASGPSYEQYF. CDR3 bases: TGCAGCGTTGTGGCTAGCGGCCCCTCCTACGAGCAGTACTTC.

The V call is TRBV29-1, the J call TRBJ2-3, with TRBD1 matching over 9 bases. There are 15 residues in the CDR3. V was clipped by 4 bases and J by 4 bases; unmatched bases: 9. CDR1 and CDR2 (germline): SQVTM, ANQGSEA. CDR3 sequence: CSVGVPGQGPDTQYF. The CDR3 coding sequence is TGCAGCGTTGGGGTCCCGGGACAGGGTCCAGATACGCAGTATTTT.

J is TRBJ2-7 and V is TRBV5-4; the match to TRBD2 covers 10 bases. V was pared by 4 bases and J by 3 bases, with 10 bases of the junction left unmatched. The length of the CDR3 is 16 residues. Germline CDR1 reads SGHNT; CDR2 reads YYREEE (reference sequence). The CDR3, as DNA: TGTGCCAGCAGCGCCCCAAGCGGGAGGGGAGGCTACGAGCAGTACTTC. Translating it yields CASSAPSGRGGYEQYF. Drawing the rest from reference TRBV5-4 and TRBJ2-7, the complete variable domain is ETGVTQSPTHLIKTRGQQVTLRCSSQSGHNTVSWYQQALGQGPQFIFQYYREEENGRGNFPPRFSGLQFPNYSSELNVNALELDDSALYLCASSAPSGRGGYEQYFGPGTRLTVT.

The chain has TRBV6-1 and TRBJ2-3; D gene ambiguous. The CDR3 has 12 residues. Germline CDR1 MNHNS, CDR2 SASEGT. Trimming took 2 bases from V and 4 from J, leaving 4 bases between them. The CDR3 loop is CASSEHSDTQYF. The DNA for the CDR3 is TGTGCCAGCAGTGAACATTCAGATACGCAGTATTTT.

Comments on this clonotype: A read error may produce the germline difference seen at one junction end. This chain uses TRBV12-5 with TRBJ2-1, with TRBD2 matching over 12 bases. CDR3 length: 15 residues. Germline values: CDR1 LGHNT, CDR2 FRNRAP. In DNA form, the CDR3 reads TGTGTTAGTGCCGAGGTGACTAGCGGGAGCTATGAGCAGTTCTTC. Translating gives CVSAEVTSGSYEQFF. Variable domain in full (rest from reference TRBV12-5 and TRBJ2-1): DARVTQTPRHKVTEMGQEVTMRCQPILGHNTVFWYRQTMMQGLELLAYFRNRAPLDDSGMPKDRFSAEMPDATLATLKIQPSEPRDSAVYFCVSAEVTSGSYEQFFGPGTRLTVL.

Comments on this clonotype: One end of the junction is discordant with germline, which a read error may explain. V usage is TRBV4-1 and J usage is TRBJ2-3; 7 bases are shared with TRBD2. In germline, CDR1 is MGHRA, CDR2 YSYEKL. This CDR3 has 18 amino acids. The CDR3 reads CASGQVLAVTSVADTQYF. CDR3 DNA sequence: TGCGCCAGCGGCCAAGTCCTAGCGGTGACTTCAGTGGCAGATACGCAGTATTTT.

This clonotype was seen more than once but under ten times. This chain connects TRBV6-5 to TRBJ2-1; possible D gene TRBD1, 5 bases. Per germline, CDR1 MNHEY and CDR2 SVGAGI. V shed 6 bases and J shed 9 bases, with 21 bases lying between them. This CDR3 has 15 residues. The CDR3 region is CASSLTERIRGEQFF. CDR3 coding DNA: TGTGCCAGCAGCCTAACCGAAAGGATTAGGGGTGAGCAGTTCTTC.

J is TRBJ2-1 and V is TRBV10-3, with D possibly being TRBD1 (6 bases). The germline CDR1 and CDR2 sequences are ENHRY and SYGVKD. There are 15 residues in the CDR3. The germline V and J ends were trimmed by 2 bases and 8 bases, with 16 bases remaining between them. This CDR3 reads CAISEGGQRDDEQFF. The CDR3 bases are TGTGCCATCAGTGAGGGGGGACAACGAGACGATGAGCAGTTCTTC.